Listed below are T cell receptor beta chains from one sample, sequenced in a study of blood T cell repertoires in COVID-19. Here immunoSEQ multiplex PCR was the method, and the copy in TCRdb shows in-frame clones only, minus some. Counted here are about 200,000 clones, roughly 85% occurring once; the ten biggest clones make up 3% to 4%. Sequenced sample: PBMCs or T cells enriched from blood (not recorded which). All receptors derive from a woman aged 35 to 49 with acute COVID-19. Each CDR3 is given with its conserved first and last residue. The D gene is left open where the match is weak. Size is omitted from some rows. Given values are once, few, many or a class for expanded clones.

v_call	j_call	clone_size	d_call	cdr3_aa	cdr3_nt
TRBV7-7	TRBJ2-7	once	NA	CASSLLAGPLYEQYF	TGTGCCAGCAGCTTACTGGCGGGACCCTTATACGAGCAGTACTTC
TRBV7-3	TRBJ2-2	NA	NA	CASSLAWNTGELFF	TGTGCCAGCAGCCTCGCGTGGAACACCGGGGAGCTGTTTTTT
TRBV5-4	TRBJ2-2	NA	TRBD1	CASSSRDRPGGTGELFF	TGTGCCAGCAGCTCCCGGGACAGGCCAGGAGGGACCGGGGAGCTGTTTTTT
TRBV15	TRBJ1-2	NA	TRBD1	CATSRDRGRSGYTF	TGTGCCACCAGCAGAGACAGGGGGCGTAGTGGCTACACCTTC
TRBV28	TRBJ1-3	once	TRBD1	CASSPMDRTSGNTIYF	TGTGCCAGCAGTCCCATGGACAGGACCTCTGGAAACACCATATATTTT
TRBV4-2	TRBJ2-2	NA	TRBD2	CASSQFGRGATNTGELFF	TGTGCCAGCAGCCAATTCGGGAGGGGGGCTACGAACACCGGGGAGCTGTTTTTT
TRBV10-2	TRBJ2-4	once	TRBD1	CAASGGQGATKNIQYF	TGCGCCGCCAGCGGGGGACAGGGGGCTACCAAAAACATTCAGTACTTC
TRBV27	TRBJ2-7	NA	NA	CASSPGSEPEQYF	TGTGCCAGCAGCCCCGGGTCCGAGCCCGAGCAGTACTTC
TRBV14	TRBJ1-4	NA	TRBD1	CASSPRMGQGEKLFF	TGTGCCAGCAGCCCCCGAATGGGACAGGGAGAAAAACTGTTTTTT
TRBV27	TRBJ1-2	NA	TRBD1	CASSFSGGGVYGYTF	TGTGCCAGCAGTTTTAGCGGAGGGGGCGTCTATGGCTACACCTTC
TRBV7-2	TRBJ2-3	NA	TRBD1	CASRGGVSDTQYF	TGTGCCAGCAGAGGGGGCGTGTCAGATACGCAGTATTTT
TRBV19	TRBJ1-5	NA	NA	CASSISGVHLNQPQHF	TGTGCCAGTAGTATTAGCGGTGTTCACCTTAATCAGCCCCAGCATTTT
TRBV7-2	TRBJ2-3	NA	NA	CASSLEGGLSTDTQYF	TGTGCCAGCAGCTTAGAGGGCGGGCTTAGCACAGATACGCAGTATTTT
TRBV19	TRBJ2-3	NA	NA	CASSPQGRLVTDTQYF	TGTGCCAGTAGTCCCCAGGGTAGACTCGTCACAGATACGCAGTATTTT
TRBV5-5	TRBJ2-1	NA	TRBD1	CASSLGQGSYNEQFF	TGTGCCAGCAGCTTAGGACAGGGTTCCTACAATGAGCAGTTCTTC
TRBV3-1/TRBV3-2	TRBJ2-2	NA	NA	CASSQVGGVNTGELFF	TGTGCCAGCAGCCAAGTAGGGGGAGTTAACACCGGGGAGCTGTTTTTT
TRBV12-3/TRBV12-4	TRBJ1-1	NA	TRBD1	CASSLRGHTEAFF	TGTGCCAGCAGTTTAAGGGGGCACACTGAAGCTTTCTTT
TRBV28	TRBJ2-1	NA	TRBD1	CASSPPGQGSKREQFF	TGTGCCAGCAGTCCACCGGGACAGGGGTCAAAAAGGGAGCAGTTCTTC
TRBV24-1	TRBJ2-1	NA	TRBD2	CATSEWTSGSGEQFF	TGTGCCACCAGTGAGTGGACTAGCGGGAGTGGTGAGCAGTTCTTC
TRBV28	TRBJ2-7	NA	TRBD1	CASSLLRTGRVREQYF	TGTGCCAGCAGTTTATTGCGGACAGGACGGGTGAGAGAGCAGTACTTC
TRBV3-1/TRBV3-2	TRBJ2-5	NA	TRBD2	CASNLGGETSGREVVGETQYF	TGTGCCAGCAACTTAGGCGGTGAGACTAGCGGGAGAGAGGTAGTAGGGGAGACCCAGTACTTC
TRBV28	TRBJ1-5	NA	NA	CASSLGRGAGQPQHF	TGTGCCAGCAGTTTAGGGCGGGGTGCGGGTCAGCCCCAGCATTTT
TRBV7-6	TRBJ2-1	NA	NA	CASSFIRDSAYNEQFF	TGTGCCAGCAGCTTTATTCGGGACTCGGCCTACAATGAGCAGTTCTTC
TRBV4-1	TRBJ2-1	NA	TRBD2	CASSQGFREGTEQFF	TGCGCCAGCAGCCAGGGCTTCCGGGAGGGGACGGAGCAGTTCTTC
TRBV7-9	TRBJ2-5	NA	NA	CASSREVVEKTQYF	TGTGCCAGCAGCCGAGAGGTAGTCGAGAAGACCCAGTACTTC
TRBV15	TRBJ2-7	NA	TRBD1	CATSRDGGTGTYEQYF	TGTGCCACCAGCAGAGATGGTGGGACAGGGACCTACGAGCAGTACTTC
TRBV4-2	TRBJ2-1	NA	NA	CASSQWPYNEQFF	TGTGCCAGCAGCCAATGGCCCTACAATGAGCAGTTCTTC
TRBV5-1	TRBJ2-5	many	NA	CASSLAFNSQETQYF	TGCGCCAGCAGCTTGGCCTTCAACAGTCAAGAGACCCAGTACTTC
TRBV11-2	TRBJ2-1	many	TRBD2	CASSYMIAGGPYNEQFF	TGTGCCAGCAGCTACATGATAGCGGGAGGGCCTTACAATGAGCAGTTCTTC
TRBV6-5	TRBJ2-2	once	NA	CASSPRPGELFF	TGTGCCAGCAGTCCCCGTCCCGGGGAGCTGTTTTTT
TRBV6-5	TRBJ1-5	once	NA	CASSGQTDQPQHF	TGTGCCAGCAGCGGACAGACGGATCAGCCCCAGCATTTT
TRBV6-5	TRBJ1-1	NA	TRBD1	CASSYRGLRNTEAFF	TGTGCCAGCAGTTACAGGGGGCTCAGGAACACTGAAGCTTTCTTT
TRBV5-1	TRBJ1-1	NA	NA	CASSLPGSEAFF	TGCGCCAGCAGCCTCCCCGGTTCCGAAGCTTTCTTT
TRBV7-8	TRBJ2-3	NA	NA	CASKTSGHLNTDTQYF	TGTGCCAGCAAGACCTCGGGACACTTGAACACAGATACGCAGTATTTT
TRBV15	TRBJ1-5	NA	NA	CATSRERYSNQPQHF	TGTGCCACCAGCAGAGAGCGGTATAGCAATCAGCCCCAGCATTTT
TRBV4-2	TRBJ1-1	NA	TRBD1	CASSHLPGQVKFSSTEAFF	TGTGCCAGCAGCCACCTCCCGGGACAGGTGAAGTTCTCGTCCACTGAAGCTTTCTTT
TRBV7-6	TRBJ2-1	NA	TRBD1	CASSKQPGTGFSNEQFF	TGTGCCAGCAGCAAGCAGCCCGGGACAGGGTTTAGCAATGAGCAGTTCTTC
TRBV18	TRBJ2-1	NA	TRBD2	CASSPLAGVNNEQFF	TGTGCCAGCTCACCCCTCGCGGGAGTCAACAATGAGCAGTTCTTC
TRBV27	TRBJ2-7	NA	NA	CASSPHPGGRSYEQYF	TGTGCCAGCAGTCCCCACCCAGGGGGGCGCTCCTACGAGCAGTACTTC
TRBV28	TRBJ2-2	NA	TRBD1	CASSSTGHGELFF	TGTGCCAGCAGTTCGACAGGGCACGGGGAGCTGTTTTTT
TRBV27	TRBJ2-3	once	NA	CATQAVSTDTQYF	TGTGCCACCCAAGCGGTGAGCACAGATACGCAGTATTTT
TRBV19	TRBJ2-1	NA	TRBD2	CASKSGRGYNEQFF	TGTGCCAGTAAAAGCGGGAGAGGTTACAATGAGCAGTTCTTC
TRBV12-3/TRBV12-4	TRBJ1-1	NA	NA	CASSFGFAEAFF	TGTGCCAGCAGTTTTGGCTTTGCCGAAGCTTTCTTT
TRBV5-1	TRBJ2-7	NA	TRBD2	CASRTSGRRYEQYF	TGCGCCAGCAGGACTAGCGGAAGGCGCTACGAGCAGTACTTC
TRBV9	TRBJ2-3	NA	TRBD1	CASSGAGGTDTQYF	TGTGCCAGCAGCGGGGCAGGGGGAACAGATACGCAGTATTTT
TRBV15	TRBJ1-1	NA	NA	CATSRDRGAREAFF	TGTGCCACCAGCAGAGATCGGGGGGCTAGGGAAGCTTTCTTT
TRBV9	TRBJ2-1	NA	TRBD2	CASSVSGTSGYNEQFF	TGTGCCAGCAGCGTATCCGGGACTAGCGGATACAATGAGCAGTTCTTC
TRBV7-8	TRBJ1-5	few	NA	CASSLAAVASNQPQHF	TGTGCCAGCAGCTTAGCGGCAGTTGCAAGCAATCAGCCCCAGCATTTT
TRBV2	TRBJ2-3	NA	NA	CASRESRASSTDTQYF	TGTGCCAGCAGAGAATCTCGAGCCTCTAGCACAGATACGCAGTATTTT
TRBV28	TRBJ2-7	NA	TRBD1	CASSPIGGRYEQYF	TGTGCCAGCAGTCCCATAGGGGGCCGGTACGAGCAGTACTTC
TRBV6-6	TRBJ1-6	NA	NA	CASSLDGQKLPSPLHF	TGTGCCAGCAGTCTTGACGGACAGAAATTGCCTTCACCCCTCCACTTT
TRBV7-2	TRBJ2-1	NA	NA	CASSLASRGEQFF	TGTGCCAGCAGCTTAGCCTCTAGGGGTGAGCAGTTCTTC
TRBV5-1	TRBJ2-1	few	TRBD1	CASRPGQGGEQFF	TGCGCCAGCAGACCGGGACAGGGTGGTGAGCAGTTCTTC
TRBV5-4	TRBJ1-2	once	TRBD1	CASSPGGRSGGYTF	TGTGCCAGCAGCCCAGGGGGCAGGTCGGGGGGCTACACCTTC
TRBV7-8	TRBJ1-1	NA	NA	CASSLGRRNTEAFF	TGTGCCAGCAGCTTAGGTAGGAGGAACACTGAAGCTTTCTTT
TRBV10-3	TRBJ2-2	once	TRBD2	CATRGIAGIANTGELFF	TGTGCCACGCGGGGGATAGCGGGAATCGCGAACACCGGGGAGCTGTTTTTT
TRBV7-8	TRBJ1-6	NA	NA	CASSPTQGSGNSPLHF	TGTGCCAGCAGCCCAACACAGGGTAGTGGCAATTCACCCCTCCACTTT